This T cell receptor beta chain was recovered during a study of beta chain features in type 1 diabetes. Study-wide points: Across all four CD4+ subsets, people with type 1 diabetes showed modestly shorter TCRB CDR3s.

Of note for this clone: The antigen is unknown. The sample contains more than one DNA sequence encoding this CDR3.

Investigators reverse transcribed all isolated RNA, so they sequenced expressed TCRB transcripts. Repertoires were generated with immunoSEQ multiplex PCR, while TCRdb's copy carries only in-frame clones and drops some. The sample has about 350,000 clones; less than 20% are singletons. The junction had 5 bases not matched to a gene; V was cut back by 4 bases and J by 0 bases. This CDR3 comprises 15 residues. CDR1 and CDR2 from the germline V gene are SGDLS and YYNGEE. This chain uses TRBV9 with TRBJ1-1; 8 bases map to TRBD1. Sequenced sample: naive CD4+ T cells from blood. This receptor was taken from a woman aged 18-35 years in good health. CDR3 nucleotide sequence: TGTGCCAGCAGCCCAAGACAGGGGCTGAACACTGAAGCTTTCTTT. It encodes CASSPRQGLNTEAFF.